These T cell receptor beta chains were read from a single sample in a study of T cell responses to AZD1222 COVID-19 vaccine. Assay: immunoSEQ multiplex PCR; the TCRdb copy retains only in-frame clones and omits some. In the table there are approximately 160,000 clones, over 75% of which are singletons. Sequencing was performed on peripheral blood, taken on day 0 of AZD1222 vaccination. The receptors shown here come from an adult in good health. Each CDR3 is given with its conserved first and last residue. A D gene is named only where the DNA matches it firmly. Where a row states a size, it is once, few, many or the class of an expanded clone; other rows omit it.

NA	TRBV19	NA	TRBJ1-1	CASSIDPRRGYGTEAFF	TGTGCCAGTAGTATAGATCCCAGGCGGGGTTACGGCACTGAAGCTTTCTTT
NA	TRBV18	few	TRBJ2-1	CASSNRAAGLIEQFF	TGTGCCAGCTCAAATCGGGCAGCCGGCTTGATTGAGCAGTTCTTC
NA	TRBV3-1/TRBV3-2	NA	TRBJ2-7	CASSQARSRASGREQYF	TGTGCCAGCAGCCAAGCACGCTCCCGGGCCTCCGGGAGAGAGCAGTACTTC
TRBD1	TRBV6-2/TRBV6-3	once	TRBJ2-1	CASSDPGTGQDNEQFF	TGTGCCAGCAGCGACCCCGGGACAGGGCAAGACAATGAGCAGTTCTTC
NA	TRBV28	once	TRBJ1-1	CASSPASHPGNTEAFF	TGTGCCAGCAGCCCTGCCTCCCACCCAGGGAACACTGAAGCTTTCTTT
NA	TRBV30	NA	TRBJ1-1	CAWRLLGMNTEAFF	TGTGCCTGGAGGTTACTGGGCATGAACACTGAAGCTTTCTTT
TRBD2	TRBV11-3	NA	TRBJ2-2	CASSSPLTSGGLGELFF	TGTGCCAGCAGCTCCCCCCTTACTAGCGGGGGCCTCGGGGAGCTGTTTTTT
NA	TRBV5-5	NA	TRBJ2-3	CASSLLLRSTDTQYF	TGTGCCAGCAGCTTGCTACTGCGTAGCACAGATACGCAGTATTTT
NA	TRBV5-1	NA	TRBJ2-1	CASSLASPSGEQFF	TGCGCCAGCAGCTTGGCTAGCCCGTCGGGTGAGCAGTTCTTC
NA	TRBV7-5	NA	TRBJ1-2	CARSLDGTDCGYTF	TGTGCCAGAAGCTTAGACGGGACAGATTGTGGCTACACCTTC
NA	TRBV6-1	NA	TRBJ1-2	CASSEFREGYGYTF	TGTGCCAGCAGTGAATTTAGGGAGGGCTATGGCTACACCTTC
TRBD1	TRBV19	NA	TRBJ1-6	CASTIGTGVTYNSPLHF	TGTGCCAGCACTATCGGGACAGGGGTGACCTATAATTCACCCCTCCACTTT
TRBD1	TRBV15	NA	TRBJ1-3	CATSGGLSGNTIYF	TGTGCCACCTCAGGGGGGCTCTCTGGAAACACCATATATTTT
NA	TRBV15	NA	TRBJ2-7	CATKTGAGSYEQYF	TGTGCCACTAAAACGGGGGCGGGGTCCTACGAGCAGTACTTC
NA	TRBV6-1	NA	TRBJ2-1	CASSVGGDSPYNEQFF	TGTGCCAGCAGTGTCGGCGGGGACTCCCCTTACAATGAGCAGTTCTTC
NA	TRBV7-3	NA	TRBJ2-2	CASSLPGAGAITGELFF	TGTGCCAGCAGCTTGCCGGGGGCGGGGGCCATCACCGGGGAGCTGTTTTTT
TRBD2	TRBV5-4	NA	TRBJ2-5	CASSSGERGAGETQYF	TGTGCCAGCAGCTCCGGAGAGCGGGGGGCTGGGGAGACCCAGTACTTC
TRBD2	TRBV4-3	NA	TRBJ2-1	CASSQEALAGGSSYNEQFF	TGCGCCAGCAGCCAAGAGGCACTAGCGGGGGGTAGCTCCTACAATGAGCAGTTCTTC
TRBD1	TRBV7-8	once	TRBJ1-5	CASSGQATPLSNQPQHF	TGTGCCAGCAGTGGACAGGCCACTCCCTTGAGCAATCAGCCCCAGCATTTT
NA	TRBV4-3	NA	TRBJ2-3	CASSQDLQGRNTQYF	TGCGCCAGCAGCCAAGATCTACAGGGAAGGAATACGCAGTATTTT
NA	TRBV4-1	NA	TRBJ1-3	CASSQVDRPGNTIYF	TGCGCCAGCAGCCAAGTAGACAGGCCTGGAAACACCATATATTTT
NA	TRBV19	NA	TRBJ2-2	CASSISLAPSFTGELFF	TGTGCCAGTAGTATATCTCTAGCCCCCTCGTTCACCGGGGAGCTGTTTTTT
NA	TRBV11-2	few	TRBJ1-4	CASTPSGRREKLFF	TGTGCCAGCACTCCGTCAGGGCGACGTGAAAAACTGTTTTTT
TRBD1	TRBV7-3	NA	TRBJ1-6	CASSLQGGNSPLHF	TGTGCCAGCAGCTTACAGGGGGGTAATTCACCCCTCCACTTT
NA	TRBV6-5	NA	TRBJ2-2	CASSLLGGAPGELFF	TGTGCCAGCAGTCTCCTTGGAGGGGCGCCCGGGGAGCTGTTTTTT
NA	TRBV4-3	NA	TRBJ2-1	CASSLSLAVYNEQFF	TGCGCCAGCAGCCTAAGCTTAGCGGTCTACAATGAGCAGTTCTTC
NA	TRBV6-5	NA	TRBJ2-7	CASRPRDRLYEQYF	TGTGCCAGCAGGCCCAGAGACAGGTTGTACGAGCAGTACTTC
TRBD1	TRBV5-1	NA	TRBJ2-7	CASSLAGTGRYEQYF	TGCGCCAGCAGCTTGGCCGGGACAGGGAGGTACGAGCAGTACTTC
NA	TRBV18	NA	TRBJ2-2	CASSLGQPLLNTGELFF	TGTGCCAGCTCCCTCGGACAGCCCCTACTGAACACCGGGGAGCTGTTTTTT
NA	TRBV7-6	NA	TRBJ2-2	CASSLGDRPDTGELFF	TGTGCCAGCAGCTTAGGAGACAGGCCAGACACCGGGGAGCTGTTTTTT
TRBD2	TRBV4-3	once	TRBJ2-3	CASSQDPGEGTQYF	TGCGCCAGCAGCCAAGATCCGGGGGAGGGTACGCAGTATTTT
NA	TRBV21-1	once	TRBJ1-1	CASIQREGAPVTEAFF	TGTGCCAGCATCCAAAGGGAGGGGGCGCCGGTGACTGAAGCTTTCTTT
TRBD1	TRBV18	NA	TRBJ1-4	CASSRDRGRGNEKLFF	TGTGCCAGCTCCCGGGACAGGGGTCGGGGCAATGAAAAACTGTTTTTT
TRBD1	TRBV7-9	NA	TRBJ1-2	CASSIDRVGYTF	TGTGCCAGCAGCATTGACAGGGTTGGCTACACCTTC
NA	TRBV24-1	NA	TRBJ2-3	CATSQPPGGHSGDTQYF	TGTGCCACCAGTCAACCGCCCGGGGGCCATTCGGGAGATACGCAGTATTTT
TRBD1	TRBV3-1/TRBV3-2	NA	TRBJ2-2	CASSQVRDRRTGELFF	TGTGCCAGCAGCCAAGTAAGGGACAGGCGCACCGGGGAGCTGTTTTTT
TRBD2	TRBV19	NA	TRBJ2-5	CASSIGAGGSGETQYF	TGTGCCAGTAGTATAGGAGCGGGGGGGTCCGGAGAGACCCAGTACTTC
NA	TRBV13	once	TRBJ2-5	CASRAWSRQETQYF	TGTGCCAGCAGAGCGTGGAGCCGCCAAGAGACCCAGTACTTC
TRBD1	TRBV5-5	once	TRBJ1-2	CASSLDQGARIYGYTF	TGTGCCAGCAGCTTGGACCAGGGGGCGCGGATCTATGGCTACACCTTC
NA	TRBV7-8	NA	TRBJ2-1	CASSLEELAENNEQFF	TGTGCCAGCAGCTTAGAGGAGTTAGCGGAGAATAATGAGCAGTTCTTC
NA	TRBV5-1	once	TRBJ2-2	CASSLKGPGELFF	TGCGCCAGCAGCTTGAAGGGGCCCGGGGAGCTGTTTTTT
NA	TRBV4-3	NA	TRBJ2-2	CASSIGRGANTGELFF	TGCGCCAGCAGTATCGGGCGGGGAGCGAACACCGGGGAGCTGTTTTTT
NA	TRBV20-1	NA	TRBJ2-3	CSASTRRGEVWDTQYF	TGCAGTGCTAGTACGCGGCGCGGGGAAGTGTGGGATACGCAGTATTTT
NA	TRBV5-8	NA	TRBJ1-6	CASSPGTKGPPLHF	TGTGCCAGCAGCCCGGGGACCAAAGGACCACCCCTCCACTTT
NA	TRBV27	once	TRBJ1-1	CASSSGGNTEAFF	TGTGCCAGCAGTTCCGGGGGGAACACTGAAGCTTTCTTT
NA	TRBV7-2	once	TRBJ1-1	CASSSGGTEAFF	TGTGCCAGCAGCTCCGGGGGCACTGAAGCTTTCTTT
NA	TRBV4-2	NA	TRBJ2-1	CASSQEGAEQFF	TGTGCCAGCAGCCAAGAAGGGGCTGAGCAGTTCTTC
TRBD2	TRBV7-2	NA	TRBJ2-2	CASSLDPAGATGELFF	TGTGCCAGCAGCTTAGATCCAGCGGGGGCAACCGGGGAGCTGTTTTTT
NA	TRBV4-3	NA	TRBJ2-3	CASSQVFGGASTDTQYF	TGCGCCAGCAGCCAAGTCTTTGGCGGCGCTAGCACAGATACGCAGTATTTT
TRBD2	TRBV12-5	once	TRBJ2-5	CASGLANGGVSYQETQYF	TGTGCTAGTGGTTTGGCCAATGGGGGGGTCTCGTACCAAGAGACCCAGTACTTC
NA	TRBV14	NA	TRBJ2-7	CASSQDARGPYEQYF	TGTGCCAGCAGCCAAGATGCCAGGGGTCCCTACGAGCAGTACTTC
TRBD1	TRBV18	once	TRBJ2-7	CASSADAGTGLREQYF	TGTGCCAGCTCAGCCGATGCGGGGACAGGGCTACGCGAGCAGTACTTC
TRBD2	TRBV9	NA	TRBJ2-5	CASSVAGASGGTQYF	TGTGCCAGCAGCGTAGCTGGGGCTAGCGGAGGGACCCAGTACTTC
TRBD1	TRBV7-9	NA	TRBJ2-7	CASSQWGGQGASSSYEQYF	TGTGCCAGCAGCCAGTGGGGAGGACAGGGGGCCTCTAGCTCCTACGAGCAGTACTTC
TRBD1	TRBV5-7	NA	TRBJ2-2	CASSLGQGNTGELFF	TGTGCCAGCAGCTTGGGACAGGGAAATACCGGGGAGCTGTTTTTT
NA	TRBV7-9	once	TRBJ2-3	CASSQNSGTDTQYF	TGTGCCAGCAGCCAGAACTCCGGCACAGATACGCAGTATTTT